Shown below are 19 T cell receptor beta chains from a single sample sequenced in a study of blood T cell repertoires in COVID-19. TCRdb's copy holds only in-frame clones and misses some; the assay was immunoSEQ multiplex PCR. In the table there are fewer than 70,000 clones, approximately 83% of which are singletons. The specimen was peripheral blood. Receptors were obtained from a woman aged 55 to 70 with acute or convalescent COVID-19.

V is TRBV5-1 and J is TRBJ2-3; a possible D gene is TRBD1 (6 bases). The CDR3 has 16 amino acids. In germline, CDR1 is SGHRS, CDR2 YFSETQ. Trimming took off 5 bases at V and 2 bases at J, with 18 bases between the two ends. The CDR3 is CASRRTRGGPTDTQYF. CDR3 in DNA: TGCGCCAGCAGGAGGACCCGAGGGGGACCCACAGATACGCAGTATTTT.

The CDR3 region has the DNA TGTGCCAGCAGCCCCGGACAGAAGTATGGCTACACCTTC. It yields the protein CASSPGQKYGYTF. The gene calls are TRBV2 and TRBJ1-2, with D perhaps TRBD1 (6 bases). The germline CDR1 and CDR2 sequences are SNHLY and FYNNEI. The germline V and J ends were trimmed by 6 bases and 5 bases, with 13 bases remaining between them. This CDR3 contains 13 residues.

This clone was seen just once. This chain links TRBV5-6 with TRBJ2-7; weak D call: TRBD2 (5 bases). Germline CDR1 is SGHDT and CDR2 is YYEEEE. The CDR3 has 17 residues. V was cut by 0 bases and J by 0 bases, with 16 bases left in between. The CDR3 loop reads CASSLVGGPLSSYEQYF. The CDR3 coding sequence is TGTGCCAGCAGCTTGGTTGGCGGGCCGTTGAGCTCCTACGAGCAGTACTTC.

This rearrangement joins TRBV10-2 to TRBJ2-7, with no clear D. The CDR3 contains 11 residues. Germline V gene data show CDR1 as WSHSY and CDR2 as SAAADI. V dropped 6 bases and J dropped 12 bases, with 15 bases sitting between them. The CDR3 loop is CASSGARRPYF. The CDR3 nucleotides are TGCGCCAGCAGCGGAGCCAGACGGCCGTACTTC.

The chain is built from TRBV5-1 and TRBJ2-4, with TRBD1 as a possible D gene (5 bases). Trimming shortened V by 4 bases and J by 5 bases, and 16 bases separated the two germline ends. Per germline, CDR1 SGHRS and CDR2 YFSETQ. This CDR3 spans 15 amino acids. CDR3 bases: TGCGCCAGCAGCCCCGGACATAACGTCGAAAACATTCAGTACTTC. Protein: CASSPGHNVENIQYF.

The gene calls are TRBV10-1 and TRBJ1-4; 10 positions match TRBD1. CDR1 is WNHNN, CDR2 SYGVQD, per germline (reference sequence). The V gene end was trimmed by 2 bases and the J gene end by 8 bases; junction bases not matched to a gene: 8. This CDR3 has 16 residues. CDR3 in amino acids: CASSELGDRGGEKLFF. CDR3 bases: TGCGCCAGCAGTGAGCTAGGGGACAGGGGCGGGGAAAAACTGTTTTTT.

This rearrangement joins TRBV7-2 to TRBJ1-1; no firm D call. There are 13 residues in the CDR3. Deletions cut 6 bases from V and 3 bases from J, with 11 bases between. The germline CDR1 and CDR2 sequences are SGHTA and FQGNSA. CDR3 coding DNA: TGTGCCAGCAGTAAATTTCAGTACACTGAAGCTTTCTTT. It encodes CASSKFQYTEAFF.

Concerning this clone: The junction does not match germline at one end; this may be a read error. This CDR3 reads CASSEARKTGRSF. The CDR3, as DNA: TGTGCCAGCAGTGAAGCAAGAAAGACAGGGAGGTCTTTC. The chain has TRBV2 and TRBJ2-7; D perhaps matches TRBD1 (7 bases). CDR1 is SNHLY and CDR2 is FYNNEI in the germline V gene. The CDR3 runs to 13 residues. Full variable domain (remainder filled in from reference TRBV2 and TRBJ2-7): EPEVTQTPSHQVTQMGQEVILRCVPISNHLYFYWYRQILGQKVEFLVSFYNNEISEKSEIFDDQFSVERPDGSNFTLKIRSTKLEDSAMYFCASSEARKTGRSFGPGTRLTVT.

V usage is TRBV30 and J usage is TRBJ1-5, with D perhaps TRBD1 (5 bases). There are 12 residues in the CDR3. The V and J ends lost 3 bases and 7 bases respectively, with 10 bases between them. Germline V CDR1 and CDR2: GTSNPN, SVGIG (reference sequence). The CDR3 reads CAWSGGKQPQHF. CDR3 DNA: TGTGCCTGGAGCGGGGGGAAGCAGCCCCAGCATTTT.

The CDR3: CASSLDRGFHHF. The CDR3 nucleotides read TGTGCCAGCAGCCTGGACAGGGGGTTTCACCACTTT. The rearrangement uses TRBV11-2 and TRBJ1-6; 10 nucleotides agree with TRBD1. With V trimmed by 5 bases and J by 18 bases, 7 bases remained unmatched. Germline V gene data show CDR1 as SGHAT and CDR2 as FQNNGV. The CDR3 contains 12 residues.

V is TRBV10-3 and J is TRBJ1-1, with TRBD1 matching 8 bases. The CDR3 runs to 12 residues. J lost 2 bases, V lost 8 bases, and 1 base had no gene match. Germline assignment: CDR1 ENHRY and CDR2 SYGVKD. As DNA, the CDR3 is TGTGCCATCGCAGGGGGCAACACTGAAGCTTTCTTT. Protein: CAIAGGNTEAFF.

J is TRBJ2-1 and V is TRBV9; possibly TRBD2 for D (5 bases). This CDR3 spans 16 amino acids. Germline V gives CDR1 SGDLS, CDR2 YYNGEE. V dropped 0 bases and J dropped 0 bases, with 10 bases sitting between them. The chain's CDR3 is CASSVEGRGSYNEQFF. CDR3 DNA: TGTGCCAGCAGCGTAGAGGGCCGGGGCTCCTACAATGAGCAGTTCTTC.

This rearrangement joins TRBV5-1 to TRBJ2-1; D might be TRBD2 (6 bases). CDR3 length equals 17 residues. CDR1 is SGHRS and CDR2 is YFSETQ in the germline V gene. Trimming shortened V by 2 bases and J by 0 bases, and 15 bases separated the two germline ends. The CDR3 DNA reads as TGCGCCAGCAGCTTCGCTATAGCGGATAGCTCCTACAATGAGCAGTTCTTC. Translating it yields CASSFAIADSSYNEQFF.

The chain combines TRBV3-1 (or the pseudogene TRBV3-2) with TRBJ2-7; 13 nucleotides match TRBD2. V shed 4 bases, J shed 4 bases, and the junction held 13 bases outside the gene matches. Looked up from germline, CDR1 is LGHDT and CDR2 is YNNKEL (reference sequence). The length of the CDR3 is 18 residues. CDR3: CASSRTGTSGATGYEQYF. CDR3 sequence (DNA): TGTGCCAGCAGCCGTACCGGGACTAGCGGGGCAACAGGATACGAGCAGTACTTC.

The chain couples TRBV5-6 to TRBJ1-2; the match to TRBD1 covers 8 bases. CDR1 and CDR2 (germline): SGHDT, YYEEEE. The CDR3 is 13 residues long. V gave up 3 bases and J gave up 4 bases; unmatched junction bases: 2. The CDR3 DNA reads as TGTGCCAGCAGCTGGGACAGGAGCTATGGCTACACCTTC. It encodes CASSWDRSYGYTF.

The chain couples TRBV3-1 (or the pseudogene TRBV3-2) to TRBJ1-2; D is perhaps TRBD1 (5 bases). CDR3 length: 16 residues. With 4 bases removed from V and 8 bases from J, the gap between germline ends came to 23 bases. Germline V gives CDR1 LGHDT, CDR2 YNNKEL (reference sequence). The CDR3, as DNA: TGTGCCAGCAGCCCTGGGGCCGTGCTAGGAGTGGAAGGCTACACCTTC. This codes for CASSPGAVLGVEGYTF.

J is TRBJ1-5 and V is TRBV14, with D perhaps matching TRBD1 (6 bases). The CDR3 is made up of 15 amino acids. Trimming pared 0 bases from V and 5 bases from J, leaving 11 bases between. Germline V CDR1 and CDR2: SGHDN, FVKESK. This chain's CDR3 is CASSQDREGDQPQHF. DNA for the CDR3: TGTGCCAGCAGCCAAGACAGGGAGGGGGATCAGCCCCAGCATTTT.

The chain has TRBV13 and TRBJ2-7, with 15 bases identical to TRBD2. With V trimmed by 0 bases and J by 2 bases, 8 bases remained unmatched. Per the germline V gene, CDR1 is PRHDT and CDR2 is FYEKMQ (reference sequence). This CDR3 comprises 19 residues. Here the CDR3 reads CASSLGPGLAGGNTYEQYF. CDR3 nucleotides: TGTGCCAGCAGCTTAGGCCCTGGACTAGCGGGGGGGAACACCTACGAGCAGTACTTC. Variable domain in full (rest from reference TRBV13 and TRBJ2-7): AAGVIQSPRHLIKEKRETATLKCYPIPRHDTVYWYQQGPGQDPQFLISFYEKMQSDKGSIPDRFSAQQFSDYHSELNMSSLELGDSALYFCASSLGPGLAGGNTYEQYFGPGTRLTVT.

DNA of the CDR3: TGTGCCAGCAGCCCCGACAGGGGCCAAGAGACCCAGTACTTC. Its translation: CASSPDRGQETQYF. The rearrangement joins TRBV7-9 to TRBJ2-5; 8 nucleotides align to TRBD1. Germline CDR1 and CDR2: SEHNR and FQNEAQ (reference sequence). This CDR3 spans 14 amino acids. The trim removed 5 bases at V and 1 base at J, leaving 3 bases unmatched.